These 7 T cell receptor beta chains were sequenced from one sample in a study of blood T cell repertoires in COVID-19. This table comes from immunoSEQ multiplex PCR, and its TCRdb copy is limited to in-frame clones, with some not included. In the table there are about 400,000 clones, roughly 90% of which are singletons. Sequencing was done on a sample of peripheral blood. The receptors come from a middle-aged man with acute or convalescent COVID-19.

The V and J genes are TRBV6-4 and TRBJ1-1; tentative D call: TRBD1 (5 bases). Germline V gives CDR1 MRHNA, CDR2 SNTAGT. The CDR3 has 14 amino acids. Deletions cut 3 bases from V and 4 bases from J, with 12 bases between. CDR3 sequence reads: CASSEYFGGTEAFF. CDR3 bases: TGTGCCAGCAGTGAATACTTCGGGGGCACTGAAGCTTTCTTT.

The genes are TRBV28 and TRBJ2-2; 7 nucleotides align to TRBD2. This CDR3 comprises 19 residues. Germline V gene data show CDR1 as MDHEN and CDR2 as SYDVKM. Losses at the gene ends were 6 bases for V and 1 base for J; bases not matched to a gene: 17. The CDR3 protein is CASRSYQSWRERNTGELFF. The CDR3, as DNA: TGTGCCAGCAGATCTTACCAGAGTTGGCGGGAGAGGAACACCGGGGAGCTGTTTTTT. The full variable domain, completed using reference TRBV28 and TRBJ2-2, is DVKVTQSSRYLVKRTGEKVFLECVQDMDHENMFWYRQDPGLGLRLIYFSYDVKMKEKGDIPEGYSVSREKKERFSLILESASTNQTSMYLCASRSYQSWRERNTGELFFGEGSRLTVL.

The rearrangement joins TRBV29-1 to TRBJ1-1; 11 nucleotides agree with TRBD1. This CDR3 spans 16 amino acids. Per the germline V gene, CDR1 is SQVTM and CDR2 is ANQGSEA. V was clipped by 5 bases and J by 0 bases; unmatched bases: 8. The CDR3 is CSVTGTGGLLNTEAFF. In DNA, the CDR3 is TGCAGCGTTACCGGGACAGGGGGACTCTTGAACACTGAAGCTTTCTTT.

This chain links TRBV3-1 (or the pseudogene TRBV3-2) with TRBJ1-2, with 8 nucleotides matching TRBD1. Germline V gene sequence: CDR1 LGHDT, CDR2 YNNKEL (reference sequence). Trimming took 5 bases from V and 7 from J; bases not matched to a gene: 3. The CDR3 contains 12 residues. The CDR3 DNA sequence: TGTGCCAGCAGCGCAGGACAGGGTGGCTACACCTTC. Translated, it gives CASSAGQGGYTF.

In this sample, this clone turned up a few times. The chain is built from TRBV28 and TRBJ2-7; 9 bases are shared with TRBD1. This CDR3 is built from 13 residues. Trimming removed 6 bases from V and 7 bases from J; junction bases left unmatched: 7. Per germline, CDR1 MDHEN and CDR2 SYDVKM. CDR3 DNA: TGTGCCAGCAGCTGGACAGGGGTCTTTGAGCAGTACTTC. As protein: CASSWTGVFEQYF.

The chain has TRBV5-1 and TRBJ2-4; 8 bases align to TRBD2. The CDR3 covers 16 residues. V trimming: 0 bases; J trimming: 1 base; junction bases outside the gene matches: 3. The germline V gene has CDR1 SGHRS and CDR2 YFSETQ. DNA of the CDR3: TGCGCCAGCAGCTTGGCGGCTAGCGGGGCCAAAAACATTCAGTACTTC. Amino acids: CASSLAASGAKNIQYF.

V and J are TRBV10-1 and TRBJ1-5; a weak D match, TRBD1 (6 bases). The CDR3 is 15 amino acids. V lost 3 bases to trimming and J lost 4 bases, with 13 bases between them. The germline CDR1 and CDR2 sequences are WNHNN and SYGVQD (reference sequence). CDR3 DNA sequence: TGCGCCAGCAGTGATATAACAGGGTGGAATCAGCCCCAGCATTTT. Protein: CASSDITGWNQPQHF.